This T cell receptor (beta chain) comes out of a study of cytomegalovirus exposure and HLA in healthy donors. V lost 6 bases, J lost 1 base, and 9 bases stayed unmatched. This CDR3 has 16 amino acids. CDR1 and CDR2 from the germline V gene are MNHGY and SVAAGI. The PCR had 60 Vbeta and 13 Jbeta primers. Using immunoSEQ multiplex PCR, the repertoire was profiled, and TCRdb retains in-frame clones only, with some absent. The sample gives about 130,000 clones, around 77% of which show up once; 1% to 1.5% is in the top ten. The genes are TRBV6-9 and TRBJ2-3; 8 bases map to TRBD2. The sequence came from a man aged 45-60 years in good health and CMV-seronegative. The sample comprised PBMCs. The CDR3 region is CASSYAGGIGTDTQYF. Here the CDR3 DNA reads TGTGCCAGCAGCTATGCGGGGGGCATTGGCACAGATACGCAGTATTTT.